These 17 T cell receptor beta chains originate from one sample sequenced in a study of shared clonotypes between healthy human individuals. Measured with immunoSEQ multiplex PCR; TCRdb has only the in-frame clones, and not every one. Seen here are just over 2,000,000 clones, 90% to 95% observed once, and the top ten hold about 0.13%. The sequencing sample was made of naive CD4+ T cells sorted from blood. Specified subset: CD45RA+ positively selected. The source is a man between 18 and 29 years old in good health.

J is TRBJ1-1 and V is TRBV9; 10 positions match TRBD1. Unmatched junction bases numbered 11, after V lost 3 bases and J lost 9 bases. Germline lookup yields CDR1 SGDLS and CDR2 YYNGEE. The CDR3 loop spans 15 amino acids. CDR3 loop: CASSETGGANVKAFF. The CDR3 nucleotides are TGTGCCAGCAGCGAGACAGGGGGCGCGAACGTAAAAGCTTTCTTT.

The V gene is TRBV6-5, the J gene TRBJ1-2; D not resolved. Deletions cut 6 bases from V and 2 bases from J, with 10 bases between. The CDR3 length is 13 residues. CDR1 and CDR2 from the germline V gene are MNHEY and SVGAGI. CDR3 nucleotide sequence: TGTGCCAGCAGCCTCTCGCCGAACTATGGCTACACCTTC. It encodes CASSLSPNYGYTF.

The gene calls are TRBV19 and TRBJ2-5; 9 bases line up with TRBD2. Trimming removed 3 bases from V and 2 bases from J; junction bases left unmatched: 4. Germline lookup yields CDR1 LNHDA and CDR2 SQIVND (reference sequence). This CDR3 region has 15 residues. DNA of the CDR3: TGTGCCAGTAGTATGGCTAGCGGGGAACAAGAGACCCAGTACTTC. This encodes CASSMASGEQETQYF.

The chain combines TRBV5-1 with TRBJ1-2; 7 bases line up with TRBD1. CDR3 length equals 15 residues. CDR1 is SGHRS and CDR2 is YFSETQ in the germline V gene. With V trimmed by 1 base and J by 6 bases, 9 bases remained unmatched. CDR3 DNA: TGCGCCAGCAGCTTGCCGACAGGGAATCTTAATGGCTACACCTTC. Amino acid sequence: CASSLPTGNLNGYTF.

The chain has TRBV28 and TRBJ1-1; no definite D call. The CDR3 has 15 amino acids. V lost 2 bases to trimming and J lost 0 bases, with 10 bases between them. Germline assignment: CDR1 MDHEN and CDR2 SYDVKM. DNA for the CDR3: TGTGCCAGCAGTTTAACCCAGCAGTTGAACACTGAAGCTTTCTTT. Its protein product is CASSLTQQLNTEAFF.

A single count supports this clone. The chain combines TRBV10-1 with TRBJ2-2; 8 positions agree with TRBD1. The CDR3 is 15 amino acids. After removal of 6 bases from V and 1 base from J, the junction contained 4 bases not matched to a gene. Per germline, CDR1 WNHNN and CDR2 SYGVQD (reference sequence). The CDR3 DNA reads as TGCGCCAGCAGAGCCGGGACAGGGAACACCGGGGAGCTGTTTTTT. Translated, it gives CASRAGTGNTGELFF.

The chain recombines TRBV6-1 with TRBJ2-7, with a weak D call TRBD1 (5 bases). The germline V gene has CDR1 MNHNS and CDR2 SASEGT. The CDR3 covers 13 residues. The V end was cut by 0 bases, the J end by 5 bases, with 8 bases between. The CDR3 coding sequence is TGTGCCAGCAGTGAAGCGGCCAGGGACGAGCAGTACTTC. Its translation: CASSEAARDEQYF.

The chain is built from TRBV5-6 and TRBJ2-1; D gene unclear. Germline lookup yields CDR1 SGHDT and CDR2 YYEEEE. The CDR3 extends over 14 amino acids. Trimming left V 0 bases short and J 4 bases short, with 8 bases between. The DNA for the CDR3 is TGTGCCAGCAGCTTGGGTGGGATTTACAATGAGCAGTTCTTC. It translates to CASSLGGIYNEQFF.

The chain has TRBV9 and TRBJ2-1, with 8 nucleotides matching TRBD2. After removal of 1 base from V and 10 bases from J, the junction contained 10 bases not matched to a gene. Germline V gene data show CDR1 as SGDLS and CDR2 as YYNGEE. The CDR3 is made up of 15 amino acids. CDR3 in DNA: TGTGCCAGCAGCGTAAACTTCCGGGGGGGCGAAGAGCAGTTCTTC. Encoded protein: CASSVNFRGGEEQFF. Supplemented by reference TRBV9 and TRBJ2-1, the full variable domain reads DSGVTQTPKHLITATGQRVTLRCSPRSGDLSVYWYQQSLDQGLQFLIQYYNGEERAKGNILERFSAQQFPDLHSELNLSSLELGDSALYFCASSVNFRGGEEQFFGPGTRLTVL.

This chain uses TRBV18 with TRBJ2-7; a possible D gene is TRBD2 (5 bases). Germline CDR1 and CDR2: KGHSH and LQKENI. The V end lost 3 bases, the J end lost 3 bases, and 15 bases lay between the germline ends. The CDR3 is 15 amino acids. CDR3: CASSPTTRVFYEQYF. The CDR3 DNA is TGTGCCAGCTCACCGACAACGCGGGTTTTCTACGAGCAGTACTTC.

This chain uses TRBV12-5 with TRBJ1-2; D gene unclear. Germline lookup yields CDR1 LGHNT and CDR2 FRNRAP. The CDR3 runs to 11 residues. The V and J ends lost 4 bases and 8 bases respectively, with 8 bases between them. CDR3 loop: CASGSGEGYTF. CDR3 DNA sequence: TGTGCTAGTGGTTCCGGGGAGGGCTACACCTTC.

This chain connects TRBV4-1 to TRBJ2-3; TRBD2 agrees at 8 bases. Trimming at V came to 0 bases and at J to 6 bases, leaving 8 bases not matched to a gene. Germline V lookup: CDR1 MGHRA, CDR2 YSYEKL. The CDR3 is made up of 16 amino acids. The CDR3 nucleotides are TGCGCCAGCAGCCAAGACGGGGGGGCAAGGGCGGATACGCAGTATTTT. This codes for CASSQDGGARADTQYF.

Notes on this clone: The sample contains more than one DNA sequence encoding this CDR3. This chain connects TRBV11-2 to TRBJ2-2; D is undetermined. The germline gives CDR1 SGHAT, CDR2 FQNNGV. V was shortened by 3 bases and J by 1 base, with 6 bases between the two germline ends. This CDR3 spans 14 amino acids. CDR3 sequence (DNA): TGTGCCAGCAGCTTGGGCGAGAACACCGGGGAGCTGTTTTTT. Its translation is CASSLGENTGELFF.

In DNA, the CDR3 is TGCGCCAGCAGTCACCTGATGAAGATTATACCCCCCTACGAGCAGTACTTC. Translating it yields CASSHLMKIIPPYEQYF. The rearrangement uses TRBV23-1 and TRBJ2-7; D is undetermined. TRBV23-1 is annotated as an ORF whose role is uncertain. The CDR3 runs to 17 residues. Between the trimmed V and J ends, which lost 3 bases and 2 bases, there was a span of 20 bases.

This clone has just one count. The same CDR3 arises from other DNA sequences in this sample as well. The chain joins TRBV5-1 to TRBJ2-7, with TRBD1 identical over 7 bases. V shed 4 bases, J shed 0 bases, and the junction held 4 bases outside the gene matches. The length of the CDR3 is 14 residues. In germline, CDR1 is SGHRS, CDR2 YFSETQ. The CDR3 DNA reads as TGCGCCAGCAGCCTGGACAGGAGCTCCTACGAGCAGTACTTC. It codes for CASSLDRSSYEQYF.

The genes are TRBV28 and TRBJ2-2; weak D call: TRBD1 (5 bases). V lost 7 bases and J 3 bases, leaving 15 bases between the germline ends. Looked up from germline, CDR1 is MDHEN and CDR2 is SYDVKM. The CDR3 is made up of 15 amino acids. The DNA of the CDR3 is TGTGCCAGCAATACCAGGGCACCTTACACCGGGGAGCTGTTTTTT. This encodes CASNTRAPYTGELFF.

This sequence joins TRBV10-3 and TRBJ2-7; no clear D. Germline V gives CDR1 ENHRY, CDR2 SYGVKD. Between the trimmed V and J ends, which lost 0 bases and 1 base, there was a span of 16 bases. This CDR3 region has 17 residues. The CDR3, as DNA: TGTGCCATCAGTGAGTCGAAGGTAGGAAAGGCTTCCTACGAGCAGTACTTC. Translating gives CAISESKVGKASYEQYF.